This TCR beta chain stems from a study of blood T cell repertoires in COVID-19. Across the whole study: Donors in the United States, Italy and Spain gave samples during acute or convalescent COVID-19. T cells, B-cell-depleted T cells, or PBMCs provided the cDNA or gDNA that served as material.

Germline V CDR1 and CDR2: SGHNT, YENEEA. The CDR3 spans 16 residues. V was cut by 0 bases and J by 0 bases, with 6 bases left in between. Original analysis: Reference gene primers were amplified, and this amplification served to estimate nucleated cell counts. Profiling relied on immunoSEQ multiplex PCR, and the TCRdb table lists in-frame clones only, not all of them. D and trimming were read from the DNA, whereas the V and J calls and clone size are those reported in that table. The profile shows under 150,000 clones, roughly nine tenths of them singletons. The sequenced sample consisted of peripheral blood. This chain links TRBV11-3 with TRBJ2-6; D is unresolved. This receptor was obtained from a man in his fifties with active COVID-19. The CDR3 sequence is CASSLDPGSGANVLTF. CDR3 nucleotide sequence: TGTGCCAGCAGCTTAGACCCAGGCTCTGGGGCCAACGTCCTGACTTTC.